Sequencing of this T cell receptor beta chain was carried out in a study of blood T cell repertoires in COVID-19. The data were produced by immunoSEQ multiplex PCR, yet TCRdb's version contains in-frame clones alone and is incomplete. The table shows approximately 320,000 clones, with roughly 85% occurring only once. This CDR3 region has 14 residues. Germline-derived CDR1 and CDR2 are SGHDN and FVKESK. V was trimmed by 3 bases and J by 1 base, leaving 9 bases between them. The clonotype was recovered from a human donor in a cohort sampled during active COVID-19. The sequenced material came from peripheral blood. The rearrangement links TRBV14 to TRBJ1-2, with D unclear. DNA of the CDR3: TGTGCCAGCAGCCAGCACTCACTTAACTATGGCTACACCTTC. The encoded protein is CASSQHSLNYGYTF.